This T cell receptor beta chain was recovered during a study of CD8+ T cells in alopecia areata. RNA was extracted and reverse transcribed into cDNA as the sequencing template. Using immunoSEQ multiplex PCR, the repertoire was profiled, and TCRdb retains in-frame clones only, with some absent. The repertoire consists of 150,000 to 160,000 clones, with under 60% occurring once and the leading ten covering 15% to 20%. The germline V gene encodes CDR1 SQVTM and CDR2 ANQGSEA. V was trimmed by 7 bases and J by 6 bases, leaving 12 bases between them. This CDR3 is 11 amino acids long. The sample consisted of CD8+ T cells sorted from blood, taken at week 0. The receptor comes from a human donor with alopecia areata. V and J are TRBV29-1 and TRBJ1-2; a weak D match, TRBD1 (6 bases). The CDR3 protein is CSGKYRDGYTF. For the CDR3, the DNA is TGCAGCGGGAAGTACAGGGATGGCTACACCTTC.